The 21 T cell receptor beta chains given below trace back to one sample, sequenced in a study of cytomegalovirus exposure and HLA in healthy donors. Clones were sequenced by immunoSEQ multiplex PCR, and TCRdb holds only the in-frame ones, with some missing. The data show some 140,000 clones, with approximately 87% seen just once and about 2.8% held by the top ten. The sample was PBMCs. The receptor set was obtained from a man in his late teens or twenties in good health and CMV-seronegative.

V usage is TRBV7-2 and J usage is TRBJ2-1; 11 bases fit TRBD2. The V segment lost 5 bases and the J segment 0 bases; nucleotides outside the gene matches: 9. CDR1 SGHTA and CDR2 FQGNSA come from the germline V gene. This CDR3 has 18 residues. CDR3 DNA: TGTGCCAGCAGCCCGGGACTAGCGGTGGCGAGCTCCTACAATGAGCAGTTCTTC. Encoded protein: CASSPGLAVASSYNEQFF. Complete variable domain (other parts from reference TRBV7-2 and TRBJ2-1): GAGVSQSPSNKVTEKGKDVELRCDPISGHTALYWYRQSLGQGLEFLIYFQGNSAPDKSGLPSDRFSAERTGGSVSTLTIQRTQQEDSAVYLCASSPGLAVASSYNEQFFGPGTRLTVL.

The CDR3 coding sequence is TGTGCCAGCAGCTCGACAGATAGCAATCAGCCCCAGCATTTT. Translation gives CASSSTDSNQPQHF. V usage is TRBV7-2 and J usage is TRBJ1-5, with a tentative D call TRBD1 (5 bases). Per the germline V gene, CDR1 is SGHTA and CDR2 is FQGNSA. The CDR3 length is 14 residues. The V gene lost 4 bases and the J gene lost 0 bases, with 7 bases spanning the gap. Full variable domain (remainder filled in from reference TRBV7-2 and TRBJ1-5): GAGVSQSPSNKVTEKGKDVELRCDPISGHTALYWYRQSLGQGLEFLIYFQGNSAPDKSGLPSDRFSAERTGGSVSTLTIQRTQQEDSAVYLCASSSTDSNQPQHFGDGTRLSIL.

The chain is built from TRBV5-1 and TRBJ1-2; perhaps TRBD1 as D (6 bases). V dropped 4 bases and J dropped 5 bases, with 15 bases sitting between them. Germline assignment: CDR1 SGHRS and CDR2 YFSETQ. The CDR3 spans 14 residues. CDR3 sequence (DNA): TGCGCCAGCAGCCTGCGCGAAGGGGGATATGGCTACACCTTC. It encodes CASSLREGGYGYTF.

The chain uses TRBV4-3 and TRBJ2-7; 9 nucleotides agree with TRBD2. The V gene's germline CDR1 is LGHNA and CDR2 YSLEER. CDR3 length: 15 amino acids. With V trimmed by 7 bases and J by 4 bases, 11 bases remained unmatched. The CDR3 DNA follows: TGCGCCAGCACACCTGTAGCGGGAGCAATTTACGAGCAGTACTTC. Amino acid sequence: CASTPVAGAIYEQYF.

The V gene is TRBV28, the J gene TRBJ2-5; D may be TRBD2 (6 bases). This CDR3 spans 12 amino acids. V dropped 4 bases and J dropped 7 bases, with 10 bases sitting between them. CDR1 MDHEN and CDR2 SYDVKM come from the germline V gene. DNA for the CDR3: TGTGCCAGCAGTTCGGGGGTGGTGACCCAGTACTTC. It is translated as CASSSGVVTQYF.

This clone has a single count. The J gene is TRBJ2-3, the V gene TRBV10-2; weak D call: TRBD1 (6 bases). The CDR3 loop spans 15 amino acids. The V and J ends lost 8 bases and 3 bases respectively, with 18 bases between them. Germline V gene sequence: CDR1 WSHSY, CDR2 SAAADI. CDR3 DNA: TGCGCCAGCGCTGCGGACAGAGGGGTGACAGATACGCAGTATTTT. It codes for CASAADRGVTDTQYF.

The chain uses TRBV28 and TRBJ2-7; 7 positions match TRBD1. In germline, CDR1 is MDHEN, CDR2 SYDVKM. The length of the CDR3 is 14 residues. Trimming cost V 5 bases and J 0 bases; bases outside gene matches: 4. CDR3 DNA: TGTGCCAGCAGTACCCGACAGGGCTCCTACGAGCAGTACTTC. Its protein product is CASSTRQGSYEQYF.

The chain has TRBV19 and TRBJ1-2, with 9 bases identical to TRBD1. J lost 4 bases, V lost 5 bases, and 11 bases had no gene match. Germline lookup yields CDR1 LNHDA and CDR2 SQIVND (reference sequence). The CDR3 has 16 residues. Here the CDR3 reads CASSSRTGAERYGYTF. As DNA, the CDR3 is TGTGCCAGTAGTTCGCGGACAGGGGCAGAGCGCTATGGCTACACCTTC. The full variable domain, with the rest looked up from reference TRBV19 and TRBJ1-2, is DGGITQSPKYLFRKEGQNVTLSCEQNLNHDAMYWYRQDPGQGLRLIYYSQIVNDFQKGDIAEGYSVSREKKESFPLTVTSAQKNPTAFYLCASSSRTGAERYGYTFGSGTRLTVV.

This chain uses TRBV4-3 with TRBJ2-7; no clear D. Germline CDR1 reads LGHNA; CDR2 reads YSLEER. This CDR3 comprises 12 residues. The germline V and J ends were trimmed by 2 bases and 12 bases, with 14 bases remaining between them. The CDR3 sequence: CASSQSVQSPYF. CDR3 sequence (DNA): TGCGCCAGCAGCCAATCCGTACAGTCGCCGTACTTC.

The J gene is TRBJ2-7, the V gene TRBV6-1; maybe TRBD2 (6 bases). Germline assignment: CDR1 MNHNS and CDR2 SASEGT. There are 15 residues in the CDR3. V shed 1 base and J shed 0 bases, with 10 bases lying between them. CDR3 DNA: TGTGCCAGCAGTGAAGATAGCGGCAGCTCCTACGAGCAGTACTTC. Protein product: CASSEDSGSSYEQYF.

This chain connects TRBV6-6 to TRBJ2-5, with TRBD1 as a possible D gene (6 bases). The V and J ends lost 0 bases and 5 bases respectively, with 10 bases between them. The CDR3 consists of 14 residues. Germline CDR1 MNHNY, CDR2 SVGAGI (reference sequence). Here the CDR3 DNA reads TGTGCCAGCAGTTACTCGAGGGGGAGCGAGACCCAGTACTTC. Translation gives CASSYSRGSETQYF.

In its sample, this clone was seen a few times. The gene calls are TRBV28 and TRBJ2-7; D possibly corresponds to TRBD2 (7 bases). This CDR3 spans 14 amino acids. V lost 3 bases to trimming and J lost 3 bases, with 12 bases between them. The germline CDR1 and CDR2 sequences are MDHEN and SYDVKM. The CDR3 loop is CASSFEGGHYEQYF. CDR3 coding DNA: TGTGCCAGCAGTTTTGAGGGGGGGCACTACGAGCAGTACTTC.

V usage is TRBV28 and J usage is TRBJ2-4; 7 bases are a match to TRBD2. This CDR3 is 18 amino acids long. The germline V gene encodes CDR1 MDHEN and CDR2 SYDVKM. Trimming at V came to 5 bases and at J to 0 bases, leaving 13 bases not matched to a gene. Here the CDR3 reads CASSPRRSSGIAKNIQYF. In DNA form, the CDR3 reads TGTGCCAGCAGTCCCCGCCGGAGCAGCGGGATAGCCAAAAACATTCAGTACTTC.

The chain links TRBV10-3 to TRBJ1-5; D call uncertain. V lost 3 bases and J lost 7, with 10 bases in between. The germline CDR1 and CDR2 sequences are ENHRY and SYGVKD. The CDR3 consists of 13 residues. CDR3 amino acids: CAISDLPGQPQHF. CDR3 DNA sequence: TGTGCCATCAGTGACTTACCCGGGCAGCCCCAGCATTTT.

The CDR3 spells CASSPELGTGELFF. CDR3 nucleotide sequence: TGTGCCAGCAGCCCCGAACTAGGTACCGGGGAGCTGTTTTTT. The V and J genes are TRBV6-6 and TRBJ2-2; perhaps TRBD2 as D (5 bases). The ends were cut back, 6 bases at V and 5 bases at J, with 13 bases in the middle. The CDR3 spans 14 residues. Germline-derived CDR1 and CDR2 are MNHNY and SVGAGI (reference sequence).

The chain joins TRBV4-2 to TRBJ2-3; TRBD1 agrees at 10 bases. The CDR3 is made up of 18 amino acids. Trimming at V came to 5 bases and at J to 4 bases, leaving 15 bases not matched to a gene. Per the germline V gene, CDR1 is LGHNA and CDR2 is YNFKEQ. DNA of the CDR3: TGTGCCAGCAGCAGCCAACCTCCGACAGGGGGCCCGCCAGATACGCAGTATTTT. It is translated as CASSSQPPTGGPPDTQYF.

J is TRBJ2-5 and V is TRBV9, with 9 bases that match TRBD2. With V trimmed by 4 bases and J by 4 bases, 17 bases remained unmatched. CDR1 is SGDLS, CDR2 YYNGEE, per germline. The CDR3 sequence is 18 residues long. The CDR3 DNA sequence: TGTGCCAGCAGCTCCCAAGGAGGTAGCGGGGGATTAGGAGAGACCCAGTACTTC. It translates to CASSSQGGSGGLGETQYF.

This rearrangement joins TRBV27 to TRBJ2-2; the match to TRBD1 covers 9 bases. V lost 0 bases and J lost 1; bases outside the gene matches: 6. Germline CDR1 and CDR2: MNHEY and SMNVEV (reference sequence). The CDR3 has 18 amino acids. The CDR3 bases are TGTGCCAGCAGTTTATCTTTCTCGGGACAGGGGAACACCGGGGAGCTGTTTTTT. Translated, it gives CASSLSFSGQGNTGELFF.

The chain recombines TRBV27 with TRBJ1-2; D perhaps matches TRBD1 (6 bases). Trimming removed 2 bases from V and 4 bases from J, with 8 bases in between. Germline loops: CDR1 MNHEY, CDR2 SMNVEV (reference sequence). The CDR3 totals 13 residues. Here the CDR3 reads CASSLQQGYGYTF. In DNA form, the CDR3 reads TGTGCCAGCAGTTTACAACAGGGCTATGGCTACACCTTC.

Notes on this clone: Within the sample, other DNA sequences also encode this same CDR3. The gene calls are TRBV6-4 and TRBJ1-2; maybe TRBD1 (6 bases). This CDR3 is built from 13 residues. Trimming took 0 bases from V and 8 from J, leaving 10 bases between them. Germline V lookup: CDR1 MRHNA, CDR2 SNTAGT. The CDR3 here is CASSDSTGGGYTF. The CDR3 DNA reads as TGTGCCAGCAGTGACTCGACAGGAGGAGGCTACACCTTC.

CDR3 nucleotide sequence: TGTGCCAGCCGACGGGAAACGGCATCCATGAACACTGAAGCTTTCTTT. It yields the protein CASRRETASMNTEAFF. The chain couples TRBV2 to TRBJ1-1; D ambiguous. Trimming removed 8 bases at V and 0 bases at J, with 19 bases between. The germline gives CDR1 SNHLY, CDR2 FYNNEI. The CDR3 spans 16 residues.